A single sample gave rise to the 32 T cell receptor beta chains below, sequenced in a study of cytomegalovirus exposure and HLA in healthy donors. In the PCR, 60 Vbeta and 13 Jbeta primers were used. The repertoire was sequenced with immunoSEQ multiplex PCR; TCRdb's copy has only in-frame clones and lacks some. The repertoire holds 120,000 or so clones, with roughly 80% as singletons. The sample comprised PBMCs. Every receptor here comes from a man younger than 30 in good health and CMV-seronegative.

CDR3 protein: CASSYQGVNTEAFF. The CDR3 nucleotides are TGTGCCAGCAGTTACCAAGGGGTGAACACTGAAGCTTTCTTT. The genes are TRBV6-5 and TRBJ1-1, with D maybe TRBD1 (5 bases). Germline V gene lookup returns CDR1 MNHEY and CDR2 SVGAGI. Deletions cut 2 bases from V and 0 bases from J, with 7 bases between. This CDR3 region has 14 residues.

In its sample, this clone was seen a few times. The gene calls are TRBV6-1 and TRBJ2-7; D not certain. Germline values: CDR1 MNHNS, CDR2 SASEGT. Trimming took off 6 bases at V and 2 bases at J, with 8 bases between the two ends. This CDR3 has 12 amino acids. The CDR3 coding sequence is TGTGCCAGCAGCGAACCAGCCTACGAGCAGTACTTC. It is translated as CASSEPAYEQYF.

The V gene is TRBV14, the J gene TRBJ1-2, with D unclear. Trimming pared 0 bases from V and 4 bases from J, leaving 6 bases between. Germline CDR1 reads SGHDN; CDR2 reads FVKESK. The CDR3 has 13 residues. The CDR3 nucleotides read TGTGCCAGCAGCCAAGACCGTATCTATGGCTACACCTTC. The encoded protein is CASSQDRIYGYTF.

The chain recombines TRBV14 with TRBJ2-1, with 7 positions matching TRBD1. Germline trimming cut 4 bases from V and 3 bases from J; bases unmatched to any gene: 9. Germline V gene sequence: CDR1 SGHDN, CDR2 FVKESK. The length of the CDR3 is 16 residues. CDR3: CASSPTGTDNYNEQFF. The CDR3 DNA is TGTGCCAGCAGCCCGACCGGGACAGATAACTACAATGAGCAGTTCTTC.

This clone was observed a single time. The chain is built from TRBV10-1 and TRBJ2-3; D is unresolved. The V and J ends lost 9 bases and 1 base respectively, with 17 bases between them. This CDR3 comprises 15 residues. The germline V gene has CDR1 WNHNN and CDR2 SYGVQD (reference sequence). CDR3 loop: CASRKQCTCTDTQYF. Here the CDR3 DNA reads TGCGCCAGTCGGAAACAGTGCACTTGCACAGATACGCAGTATTTT.

In DNA form, the CDR3 reads TGTGCCAGCAGCGTAGGACACATGAACACTGAAGCTTTCTTT. This codes for CASSVGHMNTEAFF. The gene calls are TRBV9 and TRBJ1-1; D is unclear. Germline assignment: CDR1 SGDLS and CDR2 YYNGEE. The CDR3 is made up of 14 amino acids. The V end was cut by 0 bases, the J end by 0 bases, with 6 bases between.

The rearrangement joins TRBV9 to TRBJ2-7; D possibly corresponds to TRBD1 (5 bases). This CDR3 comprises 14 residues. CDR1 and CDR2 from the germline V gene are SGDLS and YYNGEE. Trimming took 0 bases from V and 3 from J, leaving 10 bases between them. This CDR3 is CASSVDNRIYEQYF. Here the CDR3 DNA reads TGTGCCAGCAGCGTAGATAACAGGATCTACGAGCAGTACTTC.

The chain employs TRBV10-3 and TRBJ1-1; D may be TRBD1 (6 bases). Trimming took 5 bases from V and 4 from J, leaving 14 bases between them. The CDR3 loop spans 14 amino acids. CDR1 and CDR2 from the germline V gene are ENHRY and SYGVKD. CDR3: CAISPIQGATEAFF. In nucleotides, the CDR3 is TGTGCCATCAGTCCCATACAGGGTGCCACTGAAGCTTTCTTT.

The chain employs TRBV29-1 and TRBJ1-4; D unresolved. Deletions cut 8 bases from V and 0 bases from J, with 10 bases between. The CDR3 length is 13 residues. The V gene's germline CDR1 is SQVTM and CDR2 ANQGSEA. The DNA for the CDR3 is TGCAGCATTTACAGAGCAACTAATGAAAAACTGTTTTTT. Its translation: CSIYRATNEKLFF.

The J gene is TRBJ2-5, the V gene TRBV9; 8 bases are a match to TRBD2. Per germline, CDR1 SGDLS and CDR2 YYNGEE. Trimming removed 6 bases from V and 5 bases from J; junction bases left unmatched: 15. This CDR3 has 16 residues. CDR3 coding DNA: TGTGCCAGCACCCCCAGCGGGGGACCCGGGGGGGAGACCCAGTACTTC. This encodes CASTPSGGPGGETQYF.

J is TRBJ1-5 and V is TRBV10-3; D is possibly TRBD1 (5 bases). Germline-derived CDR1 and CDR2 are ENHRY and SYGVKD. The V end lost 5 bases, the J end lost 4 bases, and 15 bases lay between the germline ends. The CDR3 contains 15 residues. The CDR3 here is CAISTSRTKNQPQHF. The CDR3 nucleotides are TGTGCCATCAGTACTTCCCGGACAAAAAATCAGCCCCAGCATTTT.

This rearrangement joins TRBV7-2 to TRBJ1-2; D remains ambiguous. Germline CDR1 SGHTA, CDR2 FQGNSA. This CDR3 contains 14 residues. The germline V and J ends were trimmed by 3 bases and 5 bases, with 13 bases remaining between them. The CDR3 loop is CASSFQQAAYGYTF. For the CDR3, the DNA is TGTGCCAGCAGCTTCCAGCAGGCCGCTTATGGCTACACCTTC.

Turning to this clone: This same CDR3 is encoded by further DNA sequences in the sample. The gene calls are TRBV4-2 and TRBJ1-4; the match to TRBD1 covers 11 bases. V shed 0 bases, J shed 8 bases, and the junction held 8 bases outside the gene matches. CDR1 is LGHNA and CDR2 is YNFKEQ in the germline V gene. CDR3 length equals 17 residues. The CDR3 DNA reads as TGTGCCAGCAGCCAAGACTACCGGGACAGGGGGATCGAAAAACTGTTTTTT. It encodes CASSQDYRDRGIEKLFF.

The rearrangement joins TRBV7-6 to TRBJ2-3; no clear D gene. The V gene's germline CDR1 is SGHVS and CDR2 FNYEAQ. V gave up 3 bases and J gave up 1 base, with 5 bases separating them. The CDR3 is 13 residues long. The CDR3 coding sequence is TGTGCCAGCAGCTTTAGTGGCACAGATACGCAGTATTTT. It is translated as CASSFSGTDTQYF.

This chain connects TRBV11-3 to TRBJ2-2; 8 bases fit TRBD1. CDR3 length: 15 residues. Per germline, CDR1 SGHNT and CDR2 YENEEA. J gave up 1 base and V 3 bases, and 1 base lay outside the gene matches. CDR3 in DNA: TGTGCCAGCAGCTTCGGGACAGGGAACACCGGGGAGCTGTTTTTT. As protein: CASSFGTGNTGELFF.

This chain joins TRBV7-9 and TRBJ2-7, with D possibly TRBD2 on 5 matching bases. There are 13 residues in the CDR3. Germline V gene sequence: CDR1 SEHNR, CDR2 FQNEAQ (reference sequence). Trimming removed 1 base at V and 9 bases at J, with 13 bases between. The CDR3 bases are TGTGCCAGCAGCTTAGATCCACTAGGAGCGCAGTACTTC. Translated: CASSLDPLGAQYF. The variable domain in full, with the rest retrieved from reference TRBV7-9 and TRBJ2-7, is DTGVSQNPRHKITKRGQNVTFRCDPISEHNRLYWYRQTLGQGPEFLTYFQNEAQLEKSRLLSDRFSAERPKGSFSTLEIQRTEQGDSAMYLCASSLDPLGAQYFGPGTRLTVT.

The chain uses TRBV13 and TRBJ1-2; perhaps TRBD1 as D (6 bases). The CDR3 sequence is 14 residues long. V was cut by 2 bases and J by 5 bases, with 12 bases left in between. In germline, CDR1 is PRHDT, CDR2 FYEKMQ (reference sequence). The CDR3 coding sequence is TGTGCCAGCAGCTTAATACAGGGCTCGTATGGCTACACCTTC. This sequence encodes CASSLIQGSYGYTF.

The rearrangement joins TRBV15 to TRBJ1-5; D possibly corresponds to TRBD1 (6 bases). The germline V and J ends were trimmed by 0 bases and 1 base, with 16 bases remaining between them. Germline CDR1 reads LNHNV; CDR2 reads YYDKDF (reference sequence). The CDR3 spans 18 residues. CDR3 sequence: CATSRDLNERGSNQPQHF. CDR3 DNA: TGTGCCACCAGCAGAGATCTAAACGAGAGGGGGAGCAATCAGCCCCAGCATTTT.

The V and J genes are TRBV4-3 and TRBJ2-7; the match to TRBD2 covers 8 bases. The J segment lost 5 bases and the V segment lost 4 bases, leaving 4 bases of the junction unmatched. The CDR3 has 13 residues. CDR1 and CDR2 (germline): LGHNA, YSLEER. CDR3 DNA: TGCGCCAGCAGCCCCCGGGGGGGCCACGAGCAGTACTTC. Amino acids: CASSPRGGHEQYF.

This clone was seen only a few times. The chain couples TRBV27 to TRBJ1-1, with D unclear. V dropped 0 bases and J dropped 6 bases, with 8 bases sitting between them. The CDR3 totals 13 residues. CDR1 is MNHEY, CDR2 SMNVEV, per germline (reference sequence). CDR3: CASSLSVQAEAFF. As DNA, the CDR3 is TGTGCCAGCAGTTTATCGGTGCAGGCTGAAGCTTTCTTT.

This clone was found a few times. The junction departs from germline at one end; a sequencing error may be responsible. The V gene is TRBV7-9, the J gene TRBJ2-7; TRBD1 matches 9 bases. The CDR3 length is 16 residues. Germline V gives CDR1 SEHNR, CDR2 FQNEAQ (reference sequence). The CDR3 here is CSSSRSGTGTAYEQYF. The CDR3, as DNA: TGTTCCAGCAGCAGATCCGGGACAGGGACGGCCTACGAGCAGTACTTC.

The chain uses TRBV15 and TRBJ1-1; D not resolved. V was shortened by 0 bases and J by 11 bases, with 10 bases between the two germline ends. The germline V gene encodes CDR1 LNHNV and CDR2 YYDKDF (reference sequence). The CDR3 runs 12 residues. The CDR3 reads CATSRDFHGAFF. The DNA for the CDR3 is TGTGCCACCAGCAGAGATTTCCACGGGGCTTTCTTT.

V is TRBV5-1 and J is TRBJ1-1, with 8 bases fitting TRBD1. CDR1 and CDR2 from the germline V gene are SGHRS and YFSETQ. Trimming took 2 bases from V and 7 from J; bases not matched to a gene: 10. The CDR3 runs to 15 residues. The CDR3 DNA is TGCGCCAGCAGCTTCGACAGGGGCTTCTCCATTGAAGCTTTCTTT. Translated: CASSFDRGFSIEAFF.

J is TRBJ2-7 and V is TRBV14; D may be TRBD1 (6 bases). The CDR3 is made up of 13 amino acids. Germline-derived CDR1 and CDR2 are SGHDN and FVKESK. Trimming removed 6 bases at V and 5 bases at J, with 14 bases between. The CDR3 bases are TGTGCCAGCAGGAGGCAGGGGTCGGACGAGCAGTACTTC. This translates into CASRRQGSDEQYF.

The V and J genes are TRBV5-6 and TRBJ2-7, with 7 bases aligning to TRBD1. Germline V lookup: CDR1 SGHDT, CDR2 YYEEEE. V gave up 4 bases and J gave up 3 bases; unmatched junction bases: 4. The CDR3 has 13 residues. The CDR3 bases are TGTGCCAGCAGCCGACAGGGCGGCTACGAGCAGTACTTC. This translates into CASSRQGGYEQYF.

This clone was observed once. CDR3 coding DNA: TGTGCCAGCAGCTTGGGGGCCACAGATACGCAGTATTTT. It yields the protein CASSLGATDTQYF. The J gene is TRBJ2-3, the V gene TRBV5-6; no clear D. Germline V gene data show CDR1 as SGHDT and CDR2 as YYEEEE. The CDR3 totals 13 residues. Trimming stripped 0 bases from V and 2 bases from J, with 4 bases between.

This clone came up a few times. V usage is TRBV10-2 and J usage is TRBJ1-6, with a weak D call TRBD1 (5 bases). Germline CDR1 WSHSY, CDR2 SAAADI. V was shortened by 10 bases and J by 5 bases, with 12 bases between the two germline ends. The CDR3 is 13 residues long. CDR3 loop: CATQGVDNSPLHF. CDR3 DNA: TGCGCCACCCAAGGGGTGGATAATTCACCCCTCCACTTT.

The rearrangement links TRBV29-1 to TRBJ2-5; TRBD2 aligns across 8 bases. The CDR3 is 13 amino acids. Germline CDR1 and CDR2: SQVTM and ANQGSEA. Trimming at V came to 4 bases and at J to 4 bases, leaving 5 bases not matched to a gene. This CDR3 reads CSVVFGRGETQYF. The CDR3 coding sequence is TGCAGCGTTGTGTTCGGGAGGGGAGAGACCCAGTACTTC.

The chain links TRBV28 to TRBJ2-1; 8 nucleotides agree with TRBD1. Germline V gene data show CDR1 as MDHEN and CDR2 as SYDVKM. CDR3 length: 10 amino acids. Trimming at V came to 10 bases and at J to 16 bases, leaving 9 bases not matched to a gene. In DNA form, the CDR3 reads TGTGCCACCAACGACAGGGGAGGTTTCTTC. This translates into CATNDRGGFF.

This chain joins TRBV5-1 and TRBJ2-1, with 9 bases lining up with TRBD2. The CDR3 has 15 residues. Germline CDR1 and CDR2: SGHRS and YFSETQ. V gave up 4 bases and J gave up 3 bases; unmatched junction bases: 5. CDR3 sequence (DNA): TGCGCCAGCAGCGGCCGCGGGGGGGACTACAATGAGCAGTTCTTC. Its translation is CASSGRGGDYNEQFF. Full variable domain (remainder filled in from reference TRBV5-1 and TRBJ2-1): KAGVTQTPRYLIKTRGQQVTLSCSPISGHRSVSWYQQTPGQGLQFLFEYFSETQRNKGNFPGRFSGRQFSNSRSEMNVSTLELGDSALYLCASSGRGGDYNEQFFGPGTRLTVL.

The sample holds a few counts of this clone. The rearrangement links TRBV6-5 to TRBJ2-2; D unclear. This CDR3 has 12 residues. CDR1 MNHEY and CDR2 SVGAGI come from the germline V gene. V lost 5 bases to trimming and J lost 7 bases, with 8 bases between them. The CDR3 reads CASSARFGELFF. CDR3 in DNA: TGTGCCAGCAGTGCCAGGTTCGGGGAGCTGTTTTTT.

The CDR3 bases are TGTGCCAGCAGTCACCACAGGGAACTCGAGCAGTACTTC. The encoded protein is CASSHHRELEQYF. The chain recombines TRBV27 with TRBJ2-7; D perhaps matches TRBD1 (6 bases). The V and J ends lost 5 bases and 6 bases respectively, with 14 bases between them. Germline CDR1 and CDR2: MNHEY and SMNVEV (reference sequence). The CDR3 totals 13 residues.